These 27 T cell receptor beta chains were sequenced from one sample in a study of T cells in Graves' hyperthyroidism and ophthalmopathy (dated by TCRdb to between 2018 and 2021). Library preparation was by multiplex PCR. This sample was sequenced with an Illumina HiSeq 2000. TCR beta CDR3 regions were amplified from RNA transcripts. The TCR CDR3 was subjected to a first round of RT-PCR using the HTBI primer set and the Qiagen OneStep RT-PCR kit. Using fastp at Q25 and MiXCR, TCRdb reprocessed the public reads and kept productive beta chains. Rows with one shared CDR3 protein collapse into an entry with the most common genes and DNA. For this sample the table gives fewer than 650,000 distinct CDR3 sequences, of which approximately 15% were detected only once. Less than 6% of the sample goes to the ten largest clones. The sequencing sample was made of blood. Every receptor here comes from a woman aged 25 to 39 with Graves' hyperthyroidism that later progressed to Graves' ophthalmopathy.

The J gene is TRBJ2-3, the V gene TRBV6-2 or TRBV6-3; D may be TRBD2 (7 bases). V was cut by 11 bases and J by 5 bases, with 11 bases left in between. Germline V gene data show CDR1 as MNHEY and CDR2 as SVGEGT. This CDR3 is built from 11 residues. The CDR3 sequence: CAGGGQDTQYF. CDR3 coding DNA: TGTGCCGGGGGGGGACAAGATACGCAGTATTTT.

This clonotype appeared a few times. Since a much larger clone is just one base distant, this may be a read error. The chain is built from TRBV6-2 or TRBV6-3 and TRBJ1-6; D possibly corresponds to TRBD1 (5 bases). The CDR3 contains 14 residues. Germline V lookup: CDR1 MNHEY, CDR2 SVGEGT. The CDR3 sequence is CASLPGNYDSPLHF. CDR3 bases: TGTGCCAGCCTGCCAGGGAACTATGATTCACCCCTCCACTTT.

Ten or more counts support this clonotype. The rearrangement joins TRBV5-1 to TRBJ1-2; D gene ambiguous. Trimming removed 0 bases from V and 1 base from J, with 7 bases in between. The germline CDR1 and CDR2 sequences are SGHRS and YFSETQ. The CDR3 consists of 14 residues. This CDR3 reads CASSLGDGNYGYTF. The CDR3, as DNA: TGCGCCAGCAGCTTGGGAGACGGTAACTATGGCTACACCTTC.

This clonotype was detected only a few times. The CDR3 DNA sequence: TGTGCCAGCAGTTACCGCCTTAATGAAAAACTGTTTTTT. Translation gives CASSYRLNEKLFF. V is TRBV6-6 and J is TRBJ1-4; D is unclear. The germline CDR1 and CDR2 sequences are MNHNY and SVGAGI (reference sequence). CDR3 length: 13 amino acids. Between the trimmed V and J ends, which lost 2 bases and 4 bases, there was a span of 5 bases.

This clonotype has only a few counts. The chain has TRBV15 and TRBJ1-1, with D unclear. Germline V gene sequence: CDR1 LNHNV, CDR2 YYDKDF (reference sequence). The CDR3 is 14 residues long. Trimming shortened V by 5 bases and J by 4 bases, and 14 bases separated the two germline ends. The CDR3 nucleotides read TGTGCCACCAGCCCGAAGACGGGTCCCACTGAAGCTTTCTTT. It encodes CATSPKTGPTEAFF.

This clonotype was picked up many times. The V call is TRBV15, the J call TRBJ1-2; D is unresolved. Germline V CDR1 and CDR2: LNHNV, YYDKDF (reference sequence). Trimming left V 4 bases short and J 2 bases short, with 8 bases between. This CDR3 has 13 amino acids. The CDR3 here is CATSIWENYGYTF. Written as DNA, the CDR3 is TGTGCCACCAGCATCTGGGAGAACTATGGCTACACCTTC.

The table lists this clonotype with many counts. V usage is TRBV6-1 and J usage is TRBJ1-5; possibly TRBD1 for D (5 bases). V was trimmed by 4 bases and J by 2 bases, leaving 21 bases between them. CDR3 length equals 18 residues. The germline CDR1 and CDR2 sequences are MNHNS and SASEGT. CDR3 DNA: TGTGCCAGCAGTGCCTCAACCTGGGGGACTGGGGGCAATCAGCCCCAGCATTTT. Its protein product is CASSASTWGTGGNQPQHF.

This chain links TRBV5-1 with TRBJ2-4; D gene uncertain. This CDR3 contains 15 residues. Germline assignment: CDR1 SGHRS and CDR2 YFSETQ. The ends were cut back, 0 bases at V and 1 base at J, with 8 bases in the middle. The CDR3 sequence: CASSLVVGAKNIQYF. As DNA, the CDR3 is TGCGCCAGCAGCTTGGTGGTCGGTGCCAAAAACATTCAGTACTTC.

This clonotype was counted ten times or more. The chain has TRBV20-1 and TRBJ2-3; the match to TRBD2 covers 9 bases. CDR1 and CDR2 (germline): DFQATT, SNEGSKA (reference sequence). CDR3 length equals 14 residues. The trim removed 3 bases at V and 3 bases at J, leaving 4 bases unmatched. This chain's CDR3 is CSASSREGTDTQYF. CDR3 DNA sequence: TGCAGTGCTAGCTCGCGGGAGGGGACAGATACGCAGTATTTT.

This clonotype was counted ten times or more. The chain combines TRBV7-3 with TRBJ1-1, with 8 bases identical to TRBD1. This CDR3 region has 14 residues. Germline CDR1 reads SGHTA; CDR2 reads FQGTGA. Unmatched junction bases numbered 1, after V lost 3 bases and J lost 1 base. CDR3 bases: TGTGCCAGCAGCTTCGGACAGGGGAACACTGAAGCTTTCTTT. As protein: CASSFGQGNTEAFF.

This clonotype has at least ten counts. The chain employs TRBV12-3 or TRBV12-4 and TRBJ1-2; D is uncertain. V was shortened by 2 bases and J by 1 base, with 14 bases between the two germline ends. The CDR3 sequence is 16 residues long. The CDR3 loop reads CASSLTGGRFNYGYTF. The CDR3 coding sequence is TGTGCCAGCAGTTTAACTGGTGGGCGGTTTAACTATGGCTACACCTTC.

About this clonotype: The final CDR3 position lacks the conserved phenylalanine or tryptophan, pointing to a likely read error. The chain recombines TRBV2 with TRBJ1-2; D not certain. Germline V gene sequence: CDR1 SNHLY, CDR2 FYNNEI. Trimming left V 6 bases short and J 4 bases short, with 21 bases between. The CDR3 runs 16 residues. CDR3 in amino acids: CASSAGGDPTAYGYTL. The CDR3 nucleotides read TGTGCCAGCAGCGCCGGCGGGGATCCAACCGCCTATGGCTACACCCTC.

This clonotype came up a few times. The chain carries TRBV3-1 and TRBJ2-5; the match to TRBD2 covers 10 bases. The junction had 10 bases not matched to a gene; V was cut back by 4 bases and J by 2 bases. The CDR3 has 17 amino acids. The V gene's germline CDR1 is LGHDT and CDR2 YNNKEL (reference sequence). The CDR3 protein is CASSLGLADHIQETQYF. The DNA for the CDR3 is TGTGCCAGCAGCCTTGGACTAGCGGACCATATACAAGAGACCCAGTACTTC.

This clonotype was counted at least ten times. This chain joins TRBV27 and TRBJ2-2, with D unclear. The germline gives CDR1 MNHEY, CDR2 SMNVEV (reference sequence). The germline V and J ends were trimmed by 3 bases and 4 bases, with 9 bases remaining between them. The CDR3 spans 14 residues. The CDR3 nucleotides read TGTGCCAGCAGTTTCAAGACGGTCACCGGGGAGCTGTTTTTT. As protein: CASSFKTVTGELFF.

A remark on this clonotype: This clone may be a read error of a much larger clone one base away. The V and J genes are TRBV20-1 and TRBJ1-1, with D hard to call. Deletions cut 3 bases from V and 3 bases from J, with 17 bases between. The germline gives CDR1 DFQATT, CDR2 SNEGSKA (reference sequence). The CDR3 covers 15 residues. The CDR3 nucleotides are TGCAGTGCTAGTCCGGGTTTTGGCCTACACACTGAAGCTTTCTTT. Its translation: CSASPGFGLHTEAFF.

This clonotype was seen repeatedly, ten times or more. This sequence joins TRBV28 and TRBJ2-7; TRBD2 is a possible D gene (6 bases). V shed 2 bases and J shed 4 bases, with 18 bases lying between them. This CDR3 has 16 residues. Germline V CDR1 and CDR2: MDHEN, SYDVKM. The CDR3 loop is CASSLDPAGTLYEQYF. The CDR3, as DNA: TGTGCCAGCAGTTTAGACCCCGCGGGGACCTTATACGAGCAGTACTTC.

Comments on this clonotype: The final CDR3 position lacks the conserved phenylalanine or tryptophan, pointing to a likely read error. The CDR3 DNA is TGTGCCAGCAGTTACTCAGTTACAAGCAATCAGCCCCAGCATCTT. Protein product: CASSYSVTSNQPQHL. This sequence joins TRBV6-6 and TRBJ1-5; no definite D call. Per germline, CDR1 MNHNY and CDR2 SVGAGI (reference sequence). Trimming removed 0 bases at V and 1 base at J, with 7 bases between. The CDR3 contains 15 residues.

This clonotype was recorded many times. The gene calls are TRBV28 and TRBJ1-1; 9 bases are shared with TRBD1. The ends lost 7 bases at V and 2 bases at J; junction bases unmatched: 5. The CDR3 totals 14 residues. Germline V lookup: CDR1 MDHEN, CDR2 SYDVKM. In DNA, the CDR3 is TGTGCCAGCACCACGGGACAGGGAAACACTGAAGCTTTCTTT. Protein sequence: CASTTGQGNTEAFF.

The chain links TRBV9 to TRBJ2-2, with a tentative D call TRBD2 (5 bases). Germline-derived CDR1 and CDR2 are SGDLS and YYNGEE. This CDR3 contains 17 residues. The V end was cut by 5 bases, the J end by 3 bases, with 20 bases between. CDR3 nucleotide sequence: TGTGCCAGCAGGGGGAGCCCTAGTTTTCCTCACACCGGGGAGCTGTTTTTT. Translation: CASRGSPSFPHTGELFF.

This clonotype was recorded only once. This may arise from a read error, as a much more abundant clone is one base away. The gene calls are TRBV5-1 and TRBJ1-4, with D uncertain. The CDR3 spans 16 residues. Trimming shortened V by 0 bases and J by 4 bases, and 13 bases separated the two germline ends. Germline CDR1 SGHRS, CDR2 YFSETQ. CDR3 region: CASSLGGLSSNEKLFF. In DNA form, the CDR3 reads TGCGCCAGCAGCTTGGGGGGTCTTAGTAGTAATGAAAAACTGTTTTTT.

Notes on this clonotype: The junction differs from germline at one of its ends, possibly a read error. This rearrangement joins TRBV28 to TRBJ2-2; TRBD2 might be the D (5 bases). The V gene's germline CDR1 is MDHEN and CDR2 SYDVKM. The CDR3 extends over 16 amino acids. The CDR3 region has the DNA TGTGCCAGCAGTTTGTTCGTGGTAGCCGGAACCGGGGAGCTGGTTTTT. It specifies CASSLFVVAGTGELVF.

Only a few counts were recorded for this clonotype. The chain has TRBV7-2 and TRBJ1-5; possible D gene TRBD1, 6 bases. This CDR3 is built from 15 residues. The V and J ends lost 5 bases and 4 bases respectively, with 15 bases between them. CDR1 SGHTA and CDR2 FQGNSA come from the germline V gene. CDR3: CASSREGQLNQPQHF. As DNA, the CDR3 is TGTGCCAGCAGCCGAGAGGGACAACTAAATCAGCCCCAGCATTTT.

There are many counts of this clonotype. The CDR3 reads CSARGSGRAYEQYF. CDR3 coding DNA: TGCAGTGCTAGGGGTAGCGGGAGGGCCTACGAGCAGTACTTC. This chain joins TRBV20-1 and TRBJ2-7; 11 bases are a match to TRBD2. The CDR3 is made up of 14 amino acids. J lost 2 bases, V lost 3 bases, and 3 bases had no gene match. Germline V CDR1 and CDR2: DFQATT, SNEGSKA (reference sequence).

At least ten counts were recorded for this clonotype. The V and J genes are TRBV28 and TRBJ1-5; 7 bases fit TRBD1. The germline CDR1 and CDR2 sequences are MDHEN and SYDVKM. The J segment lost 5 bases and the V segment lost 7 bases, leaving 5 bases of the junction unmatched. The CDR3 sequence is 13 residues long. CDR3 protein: CASNDRVDQPQHF. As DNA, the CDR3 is TGTGCCAGCAATGACAGGGTTGATCAGCCCCAGCATTTT.

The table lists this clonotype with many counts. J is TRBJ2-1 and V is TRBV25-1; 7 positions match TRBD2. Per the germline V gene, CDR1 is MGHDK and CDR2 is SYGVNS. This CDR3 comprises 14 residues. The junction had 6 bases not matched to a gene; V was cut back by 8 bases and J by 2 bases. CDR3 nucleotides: TGTGCCAGCGGCGCAGCGGGGCCCTACAATGAGCAGTTCTTC. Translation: CASGAAGPYNEQFF.

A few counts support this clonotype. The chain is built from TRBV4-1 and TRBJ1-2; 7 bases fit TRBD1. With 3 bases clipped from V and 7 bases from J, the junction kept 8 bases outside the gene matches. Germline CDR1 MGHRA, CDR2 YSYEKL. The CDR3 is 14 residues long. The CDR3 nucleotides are TGCGCCAGCAGCCAGCAAGACAGGGCGGCTGGCTACACCTTC. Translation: CASSQQDRAAGYTF.

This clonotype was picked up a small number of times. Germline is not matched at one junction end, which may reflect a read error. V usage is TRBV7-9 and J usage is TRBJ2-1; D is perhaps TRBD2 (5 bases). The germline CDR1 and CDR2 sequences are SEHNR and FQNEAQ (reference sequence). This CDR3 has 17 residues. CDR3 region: CASSLDFTPGSSNEQFF. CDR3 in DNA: TGTGCCAGCAGCTTAGATTTTACTCCGGGGTCCTCCAATGAGCAGTTCTTC.